This T cell receptor beta chain was sequenced for a study of T cell repertoires in cytomegalovirus infection. Notes on the study in general: Dominant in the ex vivo response were TCR beta clonotypes restricted by HLA-C and specific for CMV.

TCRdb redid the calling of the reads with MiXCR, one entry per CDR3 protein. Here the sample spans about 180,000 distinct CDR3 sequences, about 15% being singletons. This CDR3 has 16 residues. Germline assignment: CDR1 SGHRS and CDR2 YFSETQ. V was clipped by 4 bases and J by 2 bases; unmatched bases: 6. This clonotype was found a few times. Its cognate antigen is unknown. The chain couples TRBV5-1 to TRBJ2-2; 9 bases map to TRBD2. This receptor was identified in a human donor in good health (CMV status not recorded). Some clones in this sample may be carry-over from other donors' samples. Sequencing was performed on PBMCs. CDR3 in DNA: TGCGCCAGCAGCCCCCGGACTAGCGATAACACCGGGGAGCTGTTTTTT. Protein sequence: CASSPRTSDNTGELFF. Complete variable domain (other parts from reference TRBV5-1 and TRBJ2-2): KAGVTQTPRYLIKTRGQQVTLSCSPISGHRSVSWYQQTPGQGLQFLFEYFSETQRNKGNFPGRFSGRQFSNSRSEMNVSTLELGDSALYLCASSPRTSDNTGELFFGEGSRLTVL.